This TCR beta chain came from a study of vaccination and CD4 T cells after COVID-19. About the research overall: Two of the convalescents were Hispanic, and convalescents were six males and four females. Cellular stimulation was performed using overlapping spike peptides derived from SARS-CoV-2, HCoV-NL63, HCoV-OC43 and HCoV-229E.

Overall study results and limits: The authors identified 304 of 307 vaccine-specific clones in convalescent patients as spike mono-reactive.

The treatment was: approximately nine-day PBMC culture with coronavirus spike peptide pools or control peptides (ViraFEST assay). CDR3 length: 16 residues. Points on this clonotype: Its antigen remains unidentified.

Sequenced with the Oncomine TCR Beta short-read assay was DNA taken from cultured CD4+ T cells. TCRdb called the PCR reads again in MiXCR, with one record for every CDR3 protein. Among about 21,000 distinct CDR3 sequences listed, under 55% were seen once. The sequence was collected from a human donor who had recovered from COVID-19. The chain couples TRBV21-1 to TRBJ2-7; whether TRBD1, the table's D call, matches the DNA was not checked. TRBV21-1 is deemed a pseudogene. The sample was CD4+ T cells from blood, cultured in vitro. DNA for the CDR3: TGTGCCAGCAGCACTGAAGGCGCGACGGTCTCCTACGAGCAGTACTTC. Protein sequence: CASSTEGATVSYEQYF.